Following are 18 T cell receptor beta chains from one sample sequenced in a study of low-dose radiotherapy and immunotherapy resistance in tumors. TRAV and TRBV primers primed cDNA for both TCRalpha and TCRbeta. Amplification of TCRs used a constant-region primer and V-primer adapter for approximately 18 PCR cycles. Via MiXCR, TCRdb re-called the reads, giving one row per CDR3 protein. The data show about 12,000 distinct CDR3 sequences, with 76% seen just once and around 3.6% held by the top ten. These receptor sequences come from a human donor with advanced metastatic prostate, ovarian, gallbladder or colorectal cancer (not recorded which). This table probably holds off-target reads from a library built for another chain.

This clonotype appeared a single time. The chain recombines TRBV18 with TRBJ2-1; 14 bases map to TRBD2. Trimming at V came to 3 bases and at J to 9 bases, leaving 4 bases not matched to a gene. This CDR3 region has 15 residues. CDR1 is KGHSH and CDR2 is LQKENI in the germline V gene. The CDR3 reads CASSPGLAGEGEQFF. The CDR3 DNA reads as TGTGCCAGCTCACCGGGACTAGCGGGAGAGGGTGAGCAGTTCTTC. Filled out from reference TRBV18 and TRBJ2-1, the complete variable domain reads NAGVMQNPRHLVRRRGQEARLRCSPMKGHSHVYWYRQLPEEGLKFMVYLQKENIIDESGMPKERFSAEFPKEGPSILRIQQVVRGDSAAYFCASSPGLAGEGEQFFGPGTRLTVL.

The rearrangement links TRBV28 to TRBJ2-1; D is uncertain. The CDR3 consists of 15 residues. V lost 3 bases and J lost 8, with 17 bases in between. Germline V gene lookup returns CDR1 MDHEN and CDR2 SYDVKM. The CDR3 protein is CASSFGIGVGDEQFF. The CDR3 bases are TGTGCCAGCAGTTTTGGGATAGGAGTTGGCGATGAGCAGTTCTTC.

The chain uses TRBV6-4 and TRBJ2-1; 8 bases match TRBD2. The CDR3 runs 16 residues. Germline CDR1 and CDR2: MRHNA and SNTAGT. Germline trimming cut 0 bases from V and 4 bases from J; bases unmatched to any gene: 5. CDR3 region: CASSDSASGPYNEQFF. CDR3 nucleotide sequence: TGTGCCAGCAGTGACTCGGCTAGCGGGCCATACAATGAGCAGTTCTTC.

This clonotype was observed a few times. This chain joins TRBV7-8 and TRBJ2-3; TRBD2 matches 8 bases. The CDR3 extends over 16 amino acids. Germline V CDR1 and CDR2: SGHVS, FQNEAQ. V lost 5 bases and J lost 2; bases outside the gene matches: 9. The CDR3 DNA is TGTGCCAGCAGCCCGCCCCTGCGGGAGGCCACAGATACGCAGTATTTT. Amino acid sequence: CASSPPLREATDTQYF.

V is TRBV6-1 and J is TRBJ1-1; 11 bases line up with TRBD1. This CDR3 is built from 17 residues. The ends lost 7 bases at V and 6 bases at J; junction bases unmatched: 16. Per germline, CDR1 MNHNS and CDR2 SASEGT. CDR3 nucleotides: TGTGCCAGCATTAATCCGTGGGGACAGGGGGAGATCGCTGAAGCTTTCTTT. It specifies CASINPWGQGEIAEAFF.

V is TRBV10-3 and J is TRBJ2-7, with TRBD2 identical over 10 bases. With 3 bases clipped from V and 4 bases from J, the junction kept 9 bases outside the gene matches. From germline, CDR1 is ENHRY and CDR2 SYGVKD. There are 16 residues in the CDR3. The DNA for the CDR3 is TGTGCCATCAGTGAAGTACTAGCGGGGAGCCTTTACGAGCAGTACTTC. This sequence encodes CAISEVLAGSLYEQYF.

V and J are TRBV6-5 and TRBJ2-2; no clear D gene. V was trimmed by 0 bases and J by 5 bases, leaving 7 bases between them. The CDR3 totals 14 residues. CDR1 is MNHEY and CDR2 is SVGAGI in the germline V gene. The chain's CDR3 is CASSYSKDTGELFF. The CDR3 region has the DNA TGTGCCAGCAGTTACTCAAAGGATACCGGGGAGCTGTTTTTT.

This clonotype has only a few counts. This sequence joins TRBV20-1 and TRBJ2-1; D possibly matches TRBD1 or TRBD2 (5 bases each). From germline, CDR1 is DFQATT and CDR2 SNEGSKA (reference sequence). Trimming removed 3 bases from V and 4 bases from J, with 10 bases in between. This CDR3 is 13 amino acids long. CDR3 nucleotide sequence: TGCAGTGCTAGTACGGGGCCATACAATGAGCAGTTCTTC. Translation gives CSASTGPYNEQFF.

This sequence joins TRBV7-3 and TRBJ1-4; D remains unclear. This CDR3 region has 13 residues. V was trimmed by 3 bases and J by 8 bases, leaving 10 bases between them. Germline CDR1 and CDR2: SGHTA and FQGTGA. The chain's CDR3 is CASSFGPGEKLFF. The DNA of the CDR3 is TGTGCCAGCAGCTTCGGCCCGGGAGAAAAACTGTTTTTT.

The CDR3 DNA reads TGTGCCAGCAGCCAAGGGCTCCGTAGAGAGCTGTTTTTT. It translates to CASSQGLRRELFF. The chain has TRBV3-1 and TRBJ2-2; D is unclear. The CDR3 has 13 residues. V lost 1 base and J 11 bases, leaving 11 bases between the germline ends. CDR1 is LGHDT, CDR2 YNNKEL, per germline (reference sequence).

This chain uses TRBV4-2 with TRBJ2-1, with 15 bases matching TRBD2. The CDR3 runs to 20 residues. Germline V gene sequence: CDR1 LGHNA, CDR2 YNFKEQ. Losses at the gene ends were 3 bases for V and 3 bases for J; bases not matched to a gene: 12. The CDR3 loop reads CASSQAHGLAGGGGYNEQFF. The CDR3 DNA sequence: TGTGCCAGCAGCCAGGCCCACGGACTAGCGGGAGGGGGTGGCTACAATGAGCAGTTCTTC.

The chain is built from TRBV6-5 and TRBJ2-1; D may be TRBD1 or TRBD2 (5 bases each). This CDR3 is built from 13 residues. Germline CDR1 reads MNHEY; CDR2 reads SVGAGI. Trimming took off 7 bases at V and 6 bases at J, with 13 bases between the two ends. The CDR3 loop reads CASTYPGGNEQFF. The CDR3, as DNA: TGTGCCAGCACCTACCCTGGGGGCAATGAGCAGTTCTTC.

The CDR3 loop reads CSVEVETQYF. DNA of the CDR3: TGCAGCGTTGAAGTAGAGACCCAGTACTTC. The V and J genes are TRBV29-1 and TRBJ2-5, with D uncertain. This CDR3 spans 10 amino acids. Germline V gene lookup returns CDR1 SQVTM and CDR2 ANQGSEA. Trimming took off 1 base at V and 4 bases at J, with 1 base between the two ends.

This rearrangement joins TRBV29-1 to TRBJ2-4; D perhaps matches TRBD2 (6 bases). Germline V gene sequence: CDR1 SQVTM, CDR2 ANQGSEA. This CDR3 comprises 13 residues. Trimming took off 6 bases at V and 7 bases at J, with 16 bases between the two ends. The CDR3 region is CSVAGLGGNIQYF. The CDR3 DNA sequence: TGCAGCGTGGCGGGACTTGGAGGGAACATTCAGTACTTC.

V and J are TRBV9 and TRBJ2-5; D possibly corresponds to TRBD1 (6 bases). This CDR3 contains 15 residues. V was pared by 2 bases and J by 4 bases, with 15 bases between. Per the germline V gene, CDR1 is SGDLS and CDR2 is YYNGEE. The CDR3 region has the DNA TGTGCCAGCAGCGTCGGACCAGGGGTTCTAGAGACCCAGTACTTC. Translation gives CASSVGPGVLETQYF. Looking up the rest from reference TRBV9 and TRBJ2-5 gives the full variable domain: DSGVTQTPKHLITATGQRVTLRCSPRSGDLSVYWYQQSLDQGLQFLIQYYNGEERAKGNILERFSAQQFPDLHSELNLSSLELGDSALYFCASSVGPGVLETQYFGPGTRLLVL.

J is TRBJ2-7 and V is TRBV18; TRBD1 aligns across 8 bases. Germline assignment: CDR1 KGHSH and CDR2 LQKENI. The CDR3 has 13 amino acids. The ends lost 6 bases at V and 4 bases at J; junction bases unmatched: 5. CDR3 in DNA: TGTGCCAGCTCTCCCGGGACAGGTTACGAGCAGTACTTC. Protein product: CASSPGTGYEQYF.

The gene calls are TRBV5-4 and TRBJ1-1, with D possibly TRBD1 on 6 matching bases. This CDR3 is 16 amino acids long. Per the germline V gene, CDR1 is SGHNT and CDR2 is YYREEE (reference sequence). V lost 4 bases to trimming and J lost 5 bases, with 21 bases between them. The CDR3 loop reads CASSPGVDRMDTEAFF. CDR3 nucleotide sequence: TGTGCCAGCAGCCCGGGGGTCGACAGGATGGATACTGAAGCTTTCTTT.

V is TRBV3-1 and J is TRBJ1-2, with D perhaps TRBD1 (6 bases). The CDR3 covers 14 residues. V was shortened by 5 bases and J by 4 bases, with 14 bases between the two germline ends. CDR1 and CDR2 (germline): LGHDT, YNNKEL (reference sequence). CDR3 sequence: CASSSGQNLYGYTF. DNA for the CDR3: TGTGCCAGCAGCAGCGGACAGAATCTCTATGGCTACACCTTC.